This section outlines one TCR beta chain sequence together with its context. Its antigen is as yet unknown. The data derive from a study of cytomegalovirus exposure and HLA in healthy donors. Overall study findings and caveats: CMV serostatus alone was available as immune exposure information. Another analysis was done later, and it associated fewer than 20,000 TCR beta sequences with HLA alleles at 0.05 false discovery rate.

Researchers ran the PCR with 60 Vbeta and 13 Jbeta primers. Method: immunoSEQ multiplex PCR; TCRdb's copy keeps in-frame clones and lacks some. The sample consists of about 97,000 clones, about 74% of them appearing once. J was trimmed by 8 bases and V by 2 bases; bases with no gene match: 5. The V gene's germline CDR1 is SGHNT and CDR2 YYREEE (reference sequence). This CDR3 is 14 amino acids long. The sequence came from a male donor in good health and CMV-seropositive. The sequencing sample was made of PBMCs. The rearrangement links TRBV5-4 to TRBJ2-1, with 9 bases fitting TRBD1. The CDR3 sequence: CASSLGTGRYEQFF. CDR3 coding DNA: TGTGCCAGCAGCTTAGGGACAGGGAGGTATGAGCAGTTCTTC.